The sequence of this T cell receptor (beta chain) was determined in a study of cytomegalovirus exposure and HLA in healthy donors. Overall study findings and caveats: Most observed TCR sequences were rare, whereas some public TCRs were detected in many donors. It was 164 TCR beta chains that were listed as cytomegalovirus-associated.

The length of the CDR3 is 15 residues. Concerning this clone itself: Its antigen is still unknown.

The protocol was immunoSEQ multiplex PCR, while the TCRdb copy is restricted to in-frame clones and leaves out a portion. The table includes under 250,000 clones, about 81% detected once. This chain uses TRBV21-1 with TRBJ1-2; the tabulated D call, TRBD1, remains unverified against the DNA. TRBV21-1 is a documented pseudogene. This TCR was recovered from a woman aged 25 to 39 in good health and CMV-seronegative. The sequencing sample was made of PBMCs. The CDR3 coding sequence is TGTGCCAGCAGCAAAGTAAGACAGGTCCGAGTCGGCTACACCTTC. Its translation is CASSKVRQVRVGYTF.